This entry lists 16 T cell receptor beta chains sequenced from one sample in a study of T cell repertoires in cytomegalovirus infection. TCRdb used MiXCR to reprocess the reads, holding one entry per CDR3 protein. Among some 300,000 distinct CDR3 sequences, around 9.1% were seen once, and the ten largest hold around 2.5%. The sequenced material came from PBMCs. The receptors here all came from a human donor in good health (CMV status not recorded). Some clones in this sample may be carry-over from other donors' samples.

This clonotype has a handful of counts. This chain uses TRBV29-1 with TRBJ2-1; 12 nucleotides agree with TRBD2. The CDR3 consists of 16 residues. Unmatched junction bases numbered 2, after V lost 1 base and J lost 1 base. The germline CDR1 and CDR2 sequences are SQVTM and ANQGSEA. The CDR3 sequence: CSVEGLAGVSYNEQFF. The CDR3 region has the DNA TGCAGCGTTGAAGGACTAGCGGGGGTTTCCTACAATGAGCAGTTCTTC.

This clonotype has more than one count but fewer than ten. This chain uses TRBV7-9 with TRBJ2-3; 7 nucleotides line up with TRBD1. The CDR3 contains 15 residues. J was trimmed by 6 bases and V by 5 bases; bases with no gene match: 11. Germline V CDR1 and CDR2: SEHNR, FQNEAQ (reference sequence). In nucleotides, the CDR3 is TGTGCCAGCAGCCCCAGGGGGAATGCGGTGGATACGCAGTATTTT. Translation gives CASSPRGNAVDTQYF.

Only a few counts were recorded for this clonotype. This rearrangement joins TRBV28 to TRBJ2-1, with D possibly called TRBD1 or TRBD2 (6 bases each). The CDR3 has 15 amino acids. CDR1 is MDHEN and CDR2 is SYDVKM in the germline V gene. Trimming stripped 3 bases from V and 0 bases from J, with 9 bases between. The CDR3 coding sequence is TGTGCCAGCAGTTTGACGGGGGCCTCCTACAATGAGCAGTTCTTC. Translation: CASSLTGASYNEQFF.

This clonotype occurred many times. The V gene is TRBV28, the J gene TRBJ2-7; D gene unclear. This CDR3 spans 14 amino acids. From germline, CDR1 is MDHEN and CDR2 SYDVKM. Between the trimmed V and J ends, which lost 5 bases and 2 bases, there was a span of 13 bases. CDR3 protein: CASSTPPGTYEQYV. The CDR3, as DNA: TGTGCCAGCAGTACGCCCCCGGGCACCTACGAGCAGTACGTC.

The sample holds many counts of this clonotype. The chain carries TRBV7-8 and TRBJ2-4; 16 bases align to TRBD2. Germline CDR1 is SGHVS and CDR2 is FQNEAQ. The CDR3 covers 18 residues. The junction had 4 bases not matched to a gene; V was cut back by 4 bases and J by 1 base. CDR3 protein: CASSSGLAGGLAKNIQYF. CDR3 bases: TGTGCCAGCAGCTCGGGACTAGCGGGGGGGCTGGCCAAAAACATTCAGTACTTC.

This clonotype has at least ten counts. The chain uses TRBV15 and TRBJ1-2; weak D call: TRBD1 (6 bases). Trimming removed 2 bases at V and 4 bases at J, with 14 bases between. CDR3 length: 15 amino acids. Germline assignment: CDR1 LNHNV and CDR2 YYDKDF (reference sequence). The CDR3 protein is CATSRTAGAGYGYTF. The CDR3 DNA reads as TGTGCCACCAGCAGAACTGCGGGGGCCGGCTATGGCTACACCTTC.

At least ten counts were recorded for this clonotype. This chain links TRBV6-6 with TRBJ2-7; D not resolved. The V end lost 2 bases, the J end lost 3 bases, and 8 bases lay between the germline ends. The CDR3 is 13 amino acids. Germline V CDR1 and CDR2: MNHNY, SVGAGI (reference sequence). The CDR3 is CASSYATNYEQYV. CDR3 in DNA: TGTGCCAGCAGTTACGCCACGAACTACGAGCAGTACGTC.

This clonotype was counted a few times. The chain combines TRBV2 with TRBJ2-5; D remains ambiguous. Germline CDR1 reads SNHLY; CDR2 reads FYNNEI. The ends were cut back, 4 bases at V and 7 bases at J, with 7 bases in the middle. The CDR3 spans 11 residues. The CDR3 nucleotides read TGTGCCAGCAGTGGAAGTCGGACCCAGTACTTC. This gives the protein CASSGSRTQYF. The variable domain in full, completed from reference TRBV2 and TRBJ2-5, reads EPEVTQTPSHQVTQMGQEVILRCVPISNHLYFYWYRQILGQKVEFLVSFYNNEISEKSEIFDDQFSVERPDGSNFTLKIRSTKLEDSAMYFCASSGSRTQYFGPGTRLLVL.

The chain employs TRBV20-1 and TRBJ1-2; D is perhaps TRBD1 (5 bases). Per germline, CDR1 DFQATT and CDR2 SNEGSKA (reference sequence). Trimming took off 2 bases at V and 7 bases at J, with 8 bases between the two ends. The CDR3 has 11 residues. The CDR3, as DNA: TGCAGTGCTAGAATGGGGGTTGGCTACACCTTC. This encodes CSARMGVGYTF.

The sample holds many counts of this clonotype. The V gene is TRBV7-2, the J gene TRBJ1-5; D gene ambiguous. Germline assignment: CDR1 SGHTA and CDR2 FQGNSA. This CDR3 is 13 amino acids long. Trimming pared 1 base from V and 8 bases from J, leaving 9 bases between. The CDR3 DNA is TGTGCCAGCAGCTTAGGGGCGGGCAAGCCCCAGCATTTT. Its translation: CASSLGAGKPQHF.

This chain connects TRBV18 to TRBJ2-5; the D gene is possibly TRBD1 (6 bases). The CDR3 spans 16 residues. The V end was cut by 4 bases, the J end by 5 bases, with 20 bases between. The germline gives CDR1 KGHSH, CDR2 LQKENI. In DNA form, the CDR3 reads TGTGCCAGCTCACTCCGACAGGCCAATGTGGGGGAGACCCAGTACTTC. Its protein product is CASSLRQANVGETQYF.

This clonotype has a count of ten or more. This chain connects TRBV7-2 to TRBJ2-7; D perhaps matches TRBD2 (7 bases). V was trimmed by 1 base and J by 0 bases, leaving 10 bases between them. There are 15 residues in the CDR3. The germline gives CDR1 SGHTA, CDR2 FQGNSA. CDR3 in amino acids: CASSLVGGASYEQYF. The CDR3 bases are TGTGCCAGCAGCTTAGTTGGGGGGGCCTCCTACGAGCAGTACTTC.

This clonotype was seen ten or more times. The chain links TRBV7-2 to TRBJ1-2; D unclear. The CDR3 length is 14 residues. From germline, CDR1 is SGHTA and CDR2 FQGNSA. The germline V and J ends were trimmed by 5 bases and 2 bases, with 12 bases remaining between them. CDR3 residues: CASSAMRENYGYTF. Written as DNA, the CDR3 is TGTGCCAGCAGCGCGATGAGAGAGAACTATGGCTACACCTTC.

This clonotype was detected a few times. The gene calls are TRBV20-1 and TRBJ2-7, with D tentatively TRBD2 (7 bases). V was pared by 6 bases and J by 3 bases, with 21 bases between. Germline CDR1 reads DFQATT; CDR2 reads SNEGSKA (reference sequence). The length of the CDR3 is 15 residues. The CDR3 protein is CSALNAGAVGYEQYF. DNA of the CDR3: TGCAGTGCCCTAAACGCGGGGGCCGTGGGCTACGAGCAGTACTTC.

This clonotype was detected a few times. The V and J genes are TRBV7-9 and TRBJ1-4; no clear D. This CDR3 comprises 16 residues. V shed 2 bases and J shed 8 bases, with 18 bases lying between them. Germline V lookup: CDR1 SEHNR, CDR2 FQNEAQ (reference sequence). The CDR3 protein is CASSLPDAGSDEKLFF. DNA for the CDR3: TGTGCCAGCAGCTTACCTGATGCGGGATCGGACGAAAAACTGTTTTTT.

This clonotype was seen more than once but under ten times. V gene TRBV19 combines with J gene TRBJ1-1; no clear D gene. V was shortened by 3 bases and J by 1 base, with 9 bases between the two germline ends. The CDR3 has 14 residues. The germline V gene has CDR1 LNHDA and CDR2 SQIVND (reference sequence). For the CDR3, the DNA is TGTGCCAGTAGTATCTCATTCACGAACACTGAAGCTTTCTTT. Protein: CASSISFTNTEAFF.